These 5 T cell receptor beta chains were all obtained from the same sample, sequenced in a study of response to subunit inactivated influenza vaccine. Using its own MiXCR run on the RT-PCR reads, TCRdb lists one record per CDR3 protein. The sample lists about 620,000 distinct CDR3 sequences, 10% to 15% occurring once. The sequenced sample was PBMCs from blood, obtained on the day of vaccination. Source of these receptors: a man aged 50-60 years who received an inactivated influenza vaccine.

This clonotype was found many times. The rearrangement links TRBV12-3 or TRBV12-4 to TRBJ2-1; 7 bases are a match to TRBD2. The V segment lost 8 bases and the J segment 3 bases; nucleotides outside the gene matches: 4. CDR3 length equals 13 residues. Here the CDR3 reads CASGLEGYNEQFF. The CDR3 region has the DNA TGTGCCAGCGGACTAGAAGGCTACAATGAGCAGTTCTTC.

This clonotype showed up just a few times. V is TRBV30 and J is TRBJ2-7, with D uncertain. Per the germline V gene, CDR1 is GTSNPN and CDR2 is SVGIG (reference sequence). The V end was cut by 4 bases, the J end by 0 bases, with 16 bases between. The CDR3 covers 15 residues. This CDR3 reads CAWMSWPDTSYEQYF. The CDR3 bases are TGTGCCTGGATGTCCTGGCCCGATACCTCCTACGAGCAGTACTTC.

This clonotype was detected only a few times. The CDR3 here is CSVTGQPYQETQYF. The CDR3 DNA reads TGCAGTGTTACGGGACAGCCGTACCAAGAGACCCAGTACTTC. This sequence joins TRBV20-1 and TRBJ2-5, with 7 bases aligning to TRBD1. V lost 7 bases to trimming and J lost 0 bases; unmatched junction nucleotides: 8. Germline V gene data show CDR1 as DFQATT and CDR2 as SNEGSKA (reference sequence). CDR3 length: 14 residues.

This chain uses TRBV15 with TRBJ2-7; TRBD1 agrees at 8 bases. The CDR3 runs 16 residues. Germline V gives CDR1 LNHNV, CDR2 YYDKDF (reference sequence). The junction had 12 bases not matched to a gene; V was cut back by 3 bases and J by 5 bases. CDR3 DNA sequence: TGTGCCACCAGCAGTTTGGGACAGGCCACCTGGGACGAGCAGTACTTC. It translates to CATSSLGQATWDEQYF. The whole variable domain, filled in from reference TRBV15 and TRBJ2-7, reads DAMVIQNPRYQVTQFGKPVTLSCSQTLNHNVMYWYQQKSSQAPKLLFHYYDKDFNNEADTPDNFQSRRPNTSFCFLDIRSPGLGDTAMYLCATSSLGQATWDEQYFGPGTRLTVT.

The chain employs TRBV11-2 and TRBJ2-7; a weak D match, TRBD2 (6 bases). This CDR3 comprises 15 residues. Trimming left V 1 base short and J 2 bases short, with 12 bases between. The germline V gene has CDR1 SGHAT and CDR2 FQNNGV. CDR3 residues: CASSLGWGDTYEQYF. As DNA, the CDR3 is TGTGCCAGCAGCTTAGGGTGGGGGGATACCTACGAGCAGTACTTC. Combining the CDR3 with reference TRBV11-2 and TRBJ2-7 gives the whole variable domain EAGVAQSPRYKIIEKRQSVAFWCNPISGHATLYWYQQILGQGPKLLIQFQNNGVVDDSQLPKDRFSAERLKGVDSTLKIQPAKLEDSAVYLCASSLGWGDTYEQYFGPGTRLTVT.